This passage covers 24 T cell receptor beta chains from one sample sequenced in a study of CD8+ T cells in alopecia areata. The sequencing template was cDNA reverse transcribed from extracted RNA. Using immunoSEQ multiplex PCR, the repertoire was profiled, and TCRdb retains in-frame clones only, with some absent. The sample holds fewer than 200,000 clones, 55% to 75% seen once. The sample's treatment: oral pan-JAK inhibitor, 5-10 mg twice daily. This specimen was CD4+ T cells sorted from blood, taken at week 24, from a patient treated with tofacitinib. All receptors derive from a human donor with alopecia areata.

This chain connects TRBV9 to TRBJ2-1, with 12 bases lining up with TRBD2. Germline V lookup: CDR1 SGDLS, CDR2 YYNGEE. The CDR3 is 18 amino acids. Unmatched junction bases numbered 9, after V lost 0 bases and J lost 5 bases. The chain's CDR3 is CASSVVASGGASHNEQFF. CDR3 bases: TGTGCCAGCAGCGTAGTGGCTAGCGGGGGGGCCTCGCACAATGAGCAGTTCTTC.

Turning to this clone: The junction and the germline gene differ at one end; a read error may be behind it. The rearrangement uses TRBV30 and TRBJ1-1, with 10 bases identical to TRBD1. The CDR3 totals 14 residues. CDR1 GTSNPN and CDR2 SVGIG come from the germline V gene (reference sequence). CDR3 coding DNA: TGTGCCTGGAAGAAGGGACAGGGGAACAATGAAGCTTTCTTT. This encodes CAWKKGQGNNEAFF.

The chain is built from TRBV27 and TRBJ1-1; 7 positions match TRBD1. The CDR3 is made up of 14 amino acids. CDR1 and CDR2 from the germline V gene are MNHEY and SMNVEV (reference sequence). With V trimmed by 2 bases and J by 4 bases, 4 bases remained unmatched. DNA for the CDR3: TGTGCCAGCAGTTTAAGGGCAGGGGGCACTGAAGCTTTCTTT. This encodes CASSLRAGGTEAFF.

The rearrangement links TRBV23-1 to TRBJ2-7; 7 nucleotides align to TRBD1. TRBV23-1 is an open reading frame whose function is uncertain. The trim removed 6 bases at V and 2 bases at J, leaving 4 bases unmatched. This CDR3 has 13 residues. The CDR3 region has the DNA TGCGCCAGCAGCCCGGGACAGCCCTACGAGCAGTACTTC. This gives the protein CASSPGQPYEQYF.

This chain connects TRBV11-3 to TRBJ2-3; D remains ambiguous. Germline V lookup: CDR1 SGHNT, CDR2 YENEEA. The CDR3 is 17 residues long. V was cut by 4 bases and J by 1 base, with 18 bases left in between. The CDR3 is CASSWTAASTGTDTQYF. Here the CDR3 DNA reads TGTGCCAGCAGCTGGACGGCTGCCTCGACTGGCACAGATACGCAGTATTTT.

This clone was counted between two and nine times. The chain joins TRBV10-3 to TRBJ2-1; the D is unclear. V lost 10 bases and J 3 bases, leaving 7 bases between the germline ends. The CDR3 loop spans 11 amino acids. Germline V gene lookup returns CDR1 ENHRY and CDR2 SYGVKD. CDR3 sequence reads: CATDRYNEQFF. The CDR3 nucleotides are TGTGCCACGGACCGCTACAATGAGCAGTTCTTC.

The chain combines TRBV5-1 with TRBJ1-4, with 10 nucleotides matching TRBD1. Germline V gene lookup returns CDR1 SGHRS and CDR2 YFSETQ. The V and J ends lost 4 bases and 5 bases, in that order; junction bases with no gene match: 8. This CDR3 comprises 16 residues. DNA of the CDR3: TGCGCCAGCAGCCCAACTAAGGGACAGGGGAATGAAAAACTGTTTTTT. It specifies CASSPTKGQGNEKLFF.

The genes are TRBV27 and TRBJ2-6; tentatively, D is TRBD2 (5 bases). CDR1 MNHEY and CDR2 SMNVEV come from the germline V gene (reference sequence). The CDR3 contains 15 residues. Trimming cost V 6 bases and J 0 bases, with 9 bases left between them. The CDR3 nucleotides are TGTGCCAGCAGACTAGACTACTCTGGGGCCAACGTCCTGACTTTC. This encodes CASRLDYSGANVLTF.

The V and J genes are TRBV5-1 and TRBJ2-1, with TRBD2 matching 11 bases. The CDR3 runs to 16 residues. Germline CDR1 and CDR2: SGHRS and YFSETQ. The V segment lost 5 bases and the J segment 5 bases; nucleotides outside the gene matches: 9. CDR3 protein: CASRTGRLAGNNEQFF. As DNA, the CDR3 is TGCGCCAGCAGGACTGGACGACTAGCGGGGAACAATGAGCAGTTCTTC.

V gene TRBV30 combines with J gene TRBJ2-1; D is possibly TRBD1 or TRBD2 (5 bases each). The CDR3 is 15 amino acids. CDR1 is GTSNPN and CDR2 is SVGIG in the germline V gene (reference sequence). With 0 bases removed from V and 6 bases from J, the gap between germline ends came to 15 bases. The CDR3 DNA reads TGTGCCTGGAGTGTAGGGGACCTAGTCGGCAATGAGCAGTTCTTC. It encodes CAWSVGDLVGNEQFF.

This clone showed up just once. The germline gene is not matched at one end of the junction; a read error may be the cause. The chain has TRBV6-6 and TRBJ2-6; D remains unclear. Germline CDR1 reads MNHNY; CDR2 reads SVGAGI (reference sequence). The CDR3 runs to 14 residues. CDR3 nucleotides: TGTGCCGGCAGTTACTCCAGGAGCGCCAACGTCCTGACTTTC. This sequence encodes CAGSYSRSANVLTF.

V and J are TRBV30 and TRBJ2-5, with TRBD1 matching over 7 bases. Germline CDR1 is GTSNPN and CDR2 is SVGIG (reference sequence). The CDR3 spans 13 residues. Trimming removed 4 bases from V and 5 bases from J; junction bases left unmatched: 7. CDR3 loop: CAWNLQGLETQYF. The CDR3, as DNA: TGTGCCTGGAATTTACAGGGGCTGGAGACCCAGTACTTC.

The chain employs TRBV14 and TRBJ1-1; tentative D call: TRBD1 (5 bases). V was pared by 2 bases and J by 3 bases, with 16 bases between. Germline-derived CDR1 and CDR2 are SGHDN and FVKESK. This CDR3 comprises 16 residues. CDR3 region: CASSQRRAGFDTEAFF. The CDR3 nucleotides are TGTGCCAGCAGCCAACGGCGCGCAGGGTTTGACACTGAAGCTTTCTTT. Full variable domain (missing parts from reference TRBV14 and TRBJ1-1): EAGVTQFPSHSVIEKGQTVTLRCDPISGHDNLYWYRRVMGKEIKFLLHFVKESKQDESGMPNNRFLAERTGGTYSTLKVQPAELEDSGVYFCASSQRRAGFDTEAFFGQGTRLTVV.

CDR3 nucleotides: TGTGCCTGGGTGGACAGGGGGAAGAACACCGGGGAGCTGTTTTTT. It yields the protein CAWVDRGKNTGELFF. The chain is built from TRBV30 and TRBJ2-2, with 10 bases aligning to TRBD1. The germline CDR1 and CDR2 sequences are GTSNPN and SVGIG (reference sequence). Trimming at V came to 5 bases and at J to 1 base, leaving 4 bases not matched to a gene. The CDR3 covers 15 residues.

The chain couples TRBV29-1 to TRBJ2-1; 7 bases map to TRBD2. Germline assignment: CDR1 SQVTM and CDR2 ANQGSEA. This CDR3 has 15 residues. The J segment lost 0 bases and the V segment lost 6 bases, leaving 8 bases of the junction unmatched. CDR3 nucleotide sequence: TGCAGCGTGGGGGGGGACCAGAGCTCCTACAATGAGCAGTTCTTC. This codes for CSVGGDQSSYNEQFF.

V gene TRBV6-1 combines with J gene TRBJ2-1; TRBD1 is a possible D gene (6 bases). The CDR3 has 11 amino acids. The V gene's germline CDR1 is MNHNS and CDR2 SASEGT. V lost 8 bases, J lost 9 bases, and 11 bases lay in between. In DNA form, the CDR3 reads TGTGCCAGCGGGGGCTGGCCTGAGCAGTTCTTC. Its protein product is CASGGWPEQFF.

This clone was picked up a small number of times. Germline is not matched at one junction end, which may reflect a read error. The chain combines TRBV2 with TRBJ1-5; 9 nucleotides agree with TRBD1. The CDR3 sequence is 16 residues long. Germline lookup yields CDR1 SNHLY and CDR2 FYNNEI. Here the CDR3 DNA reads TGTGCCAGCAGTGAATTAATAGGACAGGGGAGTGCGTCGTTGGCTTTT. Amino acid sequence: CASSELIGQGSASLAF.

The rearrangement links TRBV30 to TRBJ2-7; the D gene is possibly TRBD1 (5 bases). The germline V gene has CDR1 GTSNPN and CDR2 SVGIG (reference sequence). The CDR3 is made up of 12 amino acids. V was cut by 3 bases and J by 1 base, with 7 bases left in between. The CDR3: CAWRHRSYEQYF. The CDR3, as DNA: TGTGCCTGGAGACACAGGTCCTACGAGCAGTACTTC. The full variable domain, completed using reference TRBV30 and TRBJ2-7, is SQTIHQWPATLVQPVGSPLSLECTVEGTSNPNLYWYRQAAGRGLQLLFYSVGIGQISSEVPQNLSASRPQDRQFILSSKKLLLSDSGFYLCAWRHRSYEQYFGPGTRLTVT.

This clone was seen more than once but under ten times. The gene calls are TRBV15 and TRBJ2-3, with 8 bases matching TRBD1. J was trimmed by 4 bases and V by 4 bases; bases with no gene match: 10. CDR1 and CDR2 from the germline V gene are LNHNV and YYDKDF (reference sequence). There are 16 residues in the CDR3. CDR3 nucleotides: TGTGCCACCAGCAAACGAACAGGGGGATCGCCAGATACGCAGTATTTT. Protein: CATSKRTGGSPDTQYF.

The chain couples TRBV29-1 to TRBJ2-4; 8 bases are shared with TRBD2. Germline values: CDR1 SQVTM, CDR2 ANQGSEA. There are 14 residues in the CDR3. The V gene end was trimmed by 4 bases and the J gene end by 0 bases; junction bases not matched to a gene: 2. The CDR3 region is CSVAGGLAKNIQYF. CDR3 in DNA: TGCAGCGTTGCGGGAGGGTTAGCCAAAAACATTCAGTACTTC. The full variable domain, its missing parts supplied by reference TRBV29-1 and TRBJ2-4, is SAVISQKPSRDICQRGTSLTIQCQVDSQVTMMFWYRQQPGQSLTLIATANQGSEATYESGFVIDKFPISRPNLTFSTLTVSNMSPEDSSIYLCSVAGGLAKNIQYFGAGTRLSVL.

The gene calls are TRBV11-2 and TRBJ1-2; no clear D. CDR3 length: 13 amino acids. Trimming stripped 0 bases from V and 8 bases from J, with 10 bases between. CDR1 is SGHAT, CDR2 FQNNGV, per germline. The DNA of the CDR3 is TGTGCCAGCAGCTTAGAACCCAACGGGGGCTACACCTTC. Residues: CASSLEPNGGYTF.

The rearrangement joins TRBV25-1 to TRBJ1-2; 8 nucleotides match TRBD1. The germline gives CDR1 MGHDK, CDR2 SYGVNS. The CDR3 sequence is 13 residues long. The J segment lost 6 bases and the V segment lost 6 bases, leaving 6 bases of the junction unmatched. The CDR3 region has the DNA TGTGCCAGCAGCCGGACAGGGAAGGATGGCTACACCTTC. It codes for CASSRTGKDGYTF.

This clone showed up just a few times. The CDR3 coding sequence is TGTGCCAGCACCCCGCAGACCGACGGATGGGAGACCCAGTACTTC. It is translated as CASTPQTDGWETQYF. This chain connects TRBV27 to TRBJ2-5, with D uncertain. Per the germline V gene, CDR1 is MNHEY and CDR2 is SMNVEV (reference sequence). This CDR3 is built from 15 residues. V shed 7 bases and J shed 5 bases, with 20 bases lying between them.

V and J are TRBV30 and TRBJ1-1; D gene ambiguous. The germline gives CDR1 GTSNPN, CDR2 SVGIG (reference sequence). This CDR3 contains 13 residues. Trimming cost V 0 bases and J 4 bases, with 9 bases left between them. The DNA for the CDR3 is TGTGCCTGGAGTGTACAGTTGGGCACTGAAGCTTTCTTT. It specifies CAWSVQLGTEAFF.